This TCR beta chain originates from a study of blood T cell repertoires in COVID-19. The sample holds one count of this clone. Unmatched junction bases numbered 5, after V lost 1 base and J lost 7 bases. The CDR3 consists of 17 residues. Germline CDR1 is MGHRA and CDR2 is YSYEKL. Clones were sequenced by immunoSEQ multiplex PCR, and TCRdb holds only the in-frame ones, with some missing. The sample consists of about 71,000 clones, about 81% of them appearing once. Sequencing input: peripheral blood. This receptor was taken from a woman of 80 years or more with acute or convalescent COVID-19. The chain uses TRBV4-1 and TRBJ2-4; 15 bases line up with TRBD2. The CDR3 is CASSQAGTSGRRNIQYF. DNA for the CDR3: TGCGCCAGCAGCCAAGCCGGGACTAGCGGGAGGCGGAACATTCAGTACTTC.